The 26 T cell receptor beta chains in this list originate from one sample, sequenced in a study of human T cells and chemical hapten exposure (TCRdb year 2021). The library was generated by RACE. Sequenced on a NextSeq 500. TCRdb handled the public reads itself, with Q25 trimming in fastp and clone calling in MiXCR, and kept productive beta chains. Identical CDR3 proteins give one entry, which carries the most common genes and DNA. This sample holds roughly 100,000 distinct CDR3 sequences; about 10% were observed only once. The top ten constitute about 3% of the sample. Explained via the paper, the time point label denotes: healthy volunteer bleed at 2 weeks. Total RNA was isolated from unfractionated whole blood collected in Tempus Blood RNA tubes. Sequencing was done on a sample of whole blood. Receptors were obtained from a female donor in good health. Some clones in this sample may be carry-over from other donors' samples.

This chain uses TRBV28 with TRBJ2-3; possibly TRBD2 for D (5 bases). Trimming removed 5 bases at V and 4 bases at J, with 16 bases between. CDR3 size: 15 residues. Germline CDR1 MDHEN, CDR2 SYDVKM. CDR3 in DNA: TGTGCCAGCAGTCCGAGTGAGGGCAGTTCAGATACGCAGTATTTT. Protein product: CASSPSEGSSDTQYF.

This clonotype came up a few times. The CDR3 DNA reads TGTGCCAGCAGCGCATCGATGAGGGGAGAAGAGACCCAGTACTTC. Translating gives CASSASMRGEETQYF. V usage is TRBV9 and J usage is TRBJ2-5, with D perhaps assigned TRBD1 or TRBD2 (5 bases each). CDR1 is SGDLS and CDR2 is YYNGEE in the germline V gene. V lost 3 bases and J lost 3, with 15 bases in between. The CDR3 is 15 amino acids.

The gene calls are TRBV7-9 and TRBJ1-5; the D gene is possibly TRBD1 (6 bases). The CDR3 spans 13 residues. V lost 6 bases and J 8 bases, leaving 14 bases between the germline ends. Germline V gene sequence: CDR1 SEHNR, CDR2 FQNEAQ (reference sequence). CDR3 nucleotides: TGTGCCAGCAGGGGGGGCCCCGGGGAGCCCCAGCATTTT. It yields the protein CASRGGPGEPQHF.

V is TRBV7-9 and J is TRBJ2-7, with 11 bases aligning to TRBD2. CDR1 and CDR2 from the germline V gene are SEHNR and FQNEAQ (reference sequence). Trimming at V came to 5 bases and at J to 6 bases, leaving 9 bases not matched to a gene. The CDR3 runs 15 residues. CDR3 amino acids: CASSLGTSGDIEQYF. The CDR3 coding sequence is TGTGCCAGCAGCCTAGGGACTAGCGGAGACATCGAGCAGTACTTC.

This clonotype has a count of ten or more. The rearrangement links TRBV20-1 to TRBJ2-3, with 8 bases identical to TRBD2. Germline V gene lookup returns CDR1 DFQATT and CDR2 SNEGSKA (reference sequence). Trimming cost V 3 bases and J 0 bases; bases outside gene matches: 5. The CDR3 is made up of 15 amino acids. CDR3 sequence (DNA): TGCAGTGCTAGCGGGGGGGCAGGGAGCACAGATACGCAGTATTTT. Translation: CSASGGAGSTDTQYF.

The V and J genes are TRBV20-1 and TRBJ1-1; possible D gene TRBD1, 5 bases. V was clipped by 5 bases and J by 5 bases, with 21 bases between them. The CDR3 consists of 15 residues. Germline loops: CDR1 DFQATT, CDR2 SNEGSKA (reference sequence). CDR3: CSAPQRDGWGTEAFF. CDR3 DNA sequence: TGCAGTGCTCCCCAACGAGATGGCTGGGGGACTGAAGCTTTCTTT.

This clonotype was counted many times. The chain uses TRBV2 and TRBJ1-6; no clear D. The CDR3 covers 16 residues. V lost 0 bases and J lost 9, with 15 bases in between. Germline V gives CDR1 SNHLY, CDR2 FYNNEI. The CDR3 reads CASSEALRAGSSPLHF. CDR3 nucleotide sequence: TGTGCCAGCAGTGAAGCGCTTAGGGCGGGGAGTTCACCCCTCCACTTT. The full variable domain, rest sourced from reference TRBV2 and TRBJ1-6, is EPEVTQTPSHQVTQMGQEVILRCVPISNHLYFYWYRQILGQKVEFLVSFYNNEISEKSEIFDDQFSVERPDGSNFTLKIRSTKLEDSAMYFCASSEALRAGSSPLHFGNGTRLTVT.

J is TRBJ1-6 and V is TRBV28; D is undetermined. Germline loops: CDR1 MDHEN, CDR2 SYDVKM. This CDR3 has 12 residues. V was clipped by 7 bases and J by 7 bases, with 8 bases between them. The CDR3 DNA is TGTGCCAGCACCCTAGGGAATTCACCCCTCCACTTT. Amino acid sequence: CASTLGNSPLHF.

The rearrangement uses TRBV29-1 and TRBJ2-7; the D gene is possibly TRBD2 (6 bases). Trimming stripped 3 bases from V and 4 bases from J, with 7 bases between. The germline V gene has CDR1 SQVTM and CDR2 ANQGSEA. This CDR3 has 11 residues. CDR3 DNA sequence: TGCAGCGTTGAGGGGACTTACGAGCAGTACTTC. Its translation: CSVEGTYEQYF.

This clonotype was detected ten times or more. The gene calls are TRBV20-1 and TRBJ2-1; the match to TRBD2 covers 9 bases. V lost 6 bases to trimming and J lost 7 bases; unmatched junction nucleotides: 13. The CDR3 is 15 residues long. Germline V gene sequence: CDR1 DFQATT, CDR2 SNEGSKA (reference sequence). In DNA, the CDR3 is TGCAGTGCCGCTTCCCCAGCGGGAGGCGGTAATGAGCAGTTCTTC. The encoded protein is CSAASPAGGGNEQFF.

This clonotype was seen a few times. This chain connects TRBV12-3 or TRBV12-4 to TRBJ1-1, with D possibly matching TRBD1 (5 bases). Trimming left V 0 bases short and J 4 bases short, with 12 bases between. The CDR3 has 15 amino acids. CDR3 nucleotide sequence: TGTGCCAGCAGTTTAGCGCCCCGGGGGGTCACTGAAGCTTTCTTT. It encodes CASSLAPRGVTEAFF.

The chain recombines TRBV6-1 with TRBJ2-5; weak D call: TRBD1 (5 bases). V lost 0 bases and J 4 bases, leaving 12 bases between the germline ends. CDR3 length: 15 residues. The germline V gene has CDR1 MNHNS and CDR2 SASEGT. The CDR3 DNA sequence: TGTGCCAGCAGTGAAGCGACGGACAAGTTAGAGACCCAGTACTTC. Residues: CASSEATDKLETQYF.

Points on this clonotype: One end of the junction varies from germline; a read error may be responsible. The chain employs TRBV7-9 and TRBJ2-1, with 7 bases that match TRBD2. The CDR3 is made up of 15 amino acids. Germline lookup yields CDR1 SEHNR and CDR2 FQNEAQ (reference sequence). The CDR3 nucleotides read TGTGTCAGCAGCACCCTAGCGGCCTCCTACAATGAGCAGTTCTTC. It codes for CVSSTLAASYNEQFF.

This clonotype was found a few times. This chain joins TRBV25-1 and TRBJ1-4; D not certain. The CDR3 totals 13 residues. V gave up 2 bases and J gave up 8 bases, with 9 bases separating them. Germline V CDR1 and CDR2: MGHDK, SYGVNS. The CDR3 reads CASSEEGFEKLFF. In DNA form, the CDR3 reads TGTGCCAGCAGTGAAGAGGGATTCGAAAAACTGTTTTTT.

The chain couples TRBV7-8 to TRBJ1-4; possible D gene TRBD1, 6 bases. From germline, CDR1 is SGHVS and CDR2 FQNEAQ. The CDR3 loop spans 16 amino acids. V was clipped by 0 bases and J by 0 bases, with 8 bases between them. This CDR3 is CASSLAGGATNEKLFF. CDR3 sequence (DNA): TGTGCCAGCAGCTTAGCAGGGGGTGCAACTAATGAAAAACTGTTTTTT.

This clonotype was counted between two and nine times. The chain is built from TRBV7-2 and TRBJ1-5; D might be TRBD1 (5 bases). The CDR3 totals 15 residues. Trimming took 1 base from V and 5 from J, leaving 12 bases between them. The germline V gene has CDR1 SGHTA and CDR2 FQGNSA. The CDR3 protein is CASSLEGQGHQPQHF. Written as DNA, the CDR3 is TGTGCCAGCAGCTTAGAGGGTCAGGGTCATCAGCCCCAGCATTTT.

The chain carries TRBV27 and TRBJ2-7, with 10 bases aligning to TRBD2. The V and J ends lost 5 bases and 2 bases, in that order; junction bases with no gene match: 12. Germline V gives CDR1 MNHEY, CDR2 SMNVEV (reference sequence). The CDR3 runs 17 residues. The DNA for the CDR3 is TGTGCCAGCAGTCCCGCTTACCTAGCGGGGGACACCTACGAGCAGTACTTC. Its translation: CASSPAYLAGDTYEQYF.

This chain uses TRBV2 with TRBJ2-2, with D perhaps TRBD1 (5 bases). V gave up 3 bases and J gave up 4 bases, with 15 bases separating them. This CDR3 has 16 residues. The germline CDR1 and CDR2 sequences are SNHLY and FYNNEI. This CDR3 is CASSDPGPVRTGELFF. The CDR3 nucleotides are TGTGCCAGCAGTGACCCAGGGCCGGTGCGCACCGGGGAGCTGTTTTTT.

This clonotype occurred a few times. The chain uses TRBV6-6 and TRBJ2-1; 12 bases line up with TRBD2. The germline V gene has CDR1 MNHNY and CDR2 SVGAGI (reference sequence). V lost 5 bases to trimming and J lost 6 bases; unmatched junction nucleotides: 2. There are 14 residues in the CDR3. CDR3: CASSRTSGANEQFF. The CDR3 nucleotides read TGTGCCAGCAGTCGGACTAGCGGGGCCAATGAGCAGTTCTTC.

This clonotype occurred many times. This rearrangement joins TRBV2 to TRBJ2-1, with 9 bases fitting TRBD1. The V gene's germline CDR1 is SNHLY and CDR2 FYNNEI. This CDR3 region has 16 residues. The V gene end was trimmed by 8 bases and the J gene end by 9 bases; junction bases not matched to a gene: 17. In nucleotides, the CDR3 is TGTGCCAGCTCTACCTCGACAGGGGGGCCTGCGGTTGAGCAGTTCTTC. Its protein is CASSTSTGGPAVEQFF.

The chain carries TRBV2 and TRBJ2-3; D gene unclear. This CDR3 has 11 residues. V was clipped by 11 bases and J by 0 bases, with 6 bases between them. Germline CDR1 and CDR2: SNHLY and FYNNEI. CDR3 sequence reads: CAGHSTDTQYF. In DNA form, the CDR3 reads TGTGCCGGCCACAGCACAGATACGCAGTATTTT.

This chain links TRBV12-3 or TRBV12-4 with TRBJ1-1; D remains ambiguous. The CDR3 is made up of 14 amino acids. Between the trimmed V and J ends, which lost 0 bases and 5 bases, there was a span of 10 bases. The CDR3 loop is CASSLAPVGTEAFF. DNA of the CDR3: TGTGCCAGCAGTTTAGCACCGGTTGGGACTGAAGCTTTCTTT.

CDR3 DNA sequence: TGTGCCAGCAGCTTATCCCTGGGGGAGGTAGACGAGCAGTACTTC. It is translated as CASSLSLGEVDEQYF. This sequence joins TRBV7-9 and TRBJ2-7; tentative D call: TRBD2 (6 bases). Trimming removed 2 bases at V and 5 bases at J, with 16 bases between. The germline CDR1 and CDR2 sequences are SEHNR and FQNEAQ (reference sequence). The CDR3 covers 15 residues.

Details on this clonotype: A much larger clonotype is one base distant, so this may be a read error. The V gene is TRBV6-1, the J gene TRBJ2-7; D unresolved. Trimming removed 2 bases from V and 5 bases from J, with 13 bases in between. CDR1 and CDR2 (germline): MNHNS, SASEGT. The CDR3 loop spans 14 amino acids. DNA for the CDR3: TGTGCCAGCAGTGAAAGTGGGGATGCCCACGAGCAGTACTTC. It codes for CASSESGDAHEQYF.

This clonotype occurred many times. The genes are TRBV6-2 or TRBV6-3 and TRBJ2-3; 9 positions match TRBD2. The germline V gene encodes CDR1 MNHEY and CDR2 SVGEGT. CDR3 size: 15 residues. V was clipped by 2 bases and J by 0 bases; unmatched bases: 0. The CDR3 coding sequence is TGTGCCAGCAGTTACACTAGCGGGAGCACAGATACGCAGTATTTT. Translated: CASSYTSGSTDTQYF.

The V call is TRBV5-1, the J call TRBJ2-4; D ambiguous. The CDR3 spans 14 residues. Trimming took off 4 bases at V and 0 bases at J, with 8 bases between the two ends. In germline, CDR1 is SGHRS, CDR2 YFSETQ. The CDR3 here is CASSPRSAKNIQYF. CDR3 DNA: TGCGCCAGCAGCCCTCGATCAGCCAAAAACATTCAGTACTTC.